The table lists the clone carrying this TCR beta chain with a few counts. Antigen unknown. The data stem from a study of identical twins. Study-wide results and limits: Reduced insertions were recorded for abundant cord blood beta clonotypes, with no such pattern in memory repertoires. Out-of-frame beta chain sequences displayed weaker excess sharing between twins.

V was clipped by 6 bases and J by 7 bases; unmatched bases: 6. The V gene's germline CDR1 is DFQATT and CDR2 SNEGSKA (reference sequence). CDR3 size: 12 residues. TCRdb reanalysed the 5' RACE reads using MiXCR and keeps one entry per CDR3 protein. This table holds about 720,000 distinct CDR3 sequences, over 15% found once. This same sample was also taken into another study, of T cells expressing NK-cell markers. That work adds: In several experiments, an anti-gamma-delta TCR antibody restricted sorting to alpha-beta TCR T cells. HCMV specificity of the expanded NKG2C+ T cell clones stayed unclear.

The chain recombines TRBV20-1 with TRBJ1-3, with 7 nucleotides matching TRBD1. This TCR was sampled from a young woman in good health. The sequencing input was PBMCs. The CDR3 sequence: CSAQIQGNTIYF. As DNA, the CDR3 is TGCAGTGCCCAGATACAGGGGAACACCATATATTTT.